Reported below is one T cell receptor (beta chain). Authors' data handling: Reference gene primer amplification yielded estimated nucleated cell counts. Using immunoSEQ multiplex PCR, the repertoire was profiled, and TCRdb retains in-frame clones only, with some absent. That table is the source of V, J and clone size, and D and trimming were worked out from the DNA. The sample has under 250,000 clones, approximately 84% seen once. This entry comes from a study of blood T cell repertoires in COVID-19. CDR1 and CDR2 from the germline V gene are MNHNS and SASEGT. The junction had 12 bases not matched to a gene; V was cut back by 2 bases and J by 4 bases. This CDR3 has 17 amino acids. Those enrolled in Seattle joined during active infection and were followed longitudinally afterward.

Sequenced material: peripheral blood. The rearrangement uses TRBV6-1 and TRBJ1-2; 8 bases agree with TRBD1. This clonotype originated in a man between 50 and 59 years old with COVID-19, enrolled during active disease. The CDR3, as DNA: TGTGCCAGCAGTGAATGGCCAGGGGGCGATTCCGGCTATGGCTACACCTTC. Translated: CASSEWPGGDSGYGYTF.